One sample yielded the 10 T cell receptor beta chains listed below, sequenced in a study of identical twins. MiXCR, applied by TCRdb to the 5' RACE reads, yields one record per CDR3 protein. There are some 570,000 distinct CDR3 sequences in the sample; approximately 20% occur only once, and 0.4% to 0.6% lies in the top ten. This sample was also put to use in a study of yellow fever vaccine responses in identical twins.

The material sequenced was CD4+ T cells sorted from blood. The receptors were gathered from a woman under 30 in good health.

CDR3 nucleotides: TGCGCCAGCAGCCAAGAGAGGTTAGCGGGTAACGCTCAAGAGACCCAGTACTTC. It is translated as CASSQERLAGNAQETQYF. The chain combines TRBV4-1 with TRBJ2-5; 7 nucleotides align to TRBD2. The V gene's germline CDR1 is MGHRA and CDR2 YSYEKL. The junction had 12 bases not matched to a gene; V was cut back by 0 bases and J by 2 bases. This CDR3 contains 18 residues.

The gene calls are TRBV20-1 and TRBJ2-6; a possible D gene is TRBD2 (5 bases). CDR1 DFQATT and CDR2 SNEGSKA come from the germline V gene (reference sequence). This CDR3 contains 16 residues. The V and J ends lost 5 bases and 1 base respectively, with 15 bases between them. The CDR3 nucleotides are TGCAGTGCTTCCGGACGGGATCAATCTGGGGCCAACGTCCTGACTTTC. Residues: CSASGRDQSGANVLTF.

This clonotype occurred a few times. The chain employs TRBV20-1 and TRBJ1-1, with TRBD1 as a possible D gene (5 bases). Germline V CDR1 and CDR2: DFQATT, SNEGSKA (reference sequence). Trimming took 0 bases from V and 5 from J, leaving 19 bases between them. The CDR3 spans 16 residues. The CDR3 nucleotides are TGCAGTGCTAGAGATTTTCGTTACGGGGCGGGAACTGAAGCTTTCTTT. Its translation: CSARDFRYGAGTEAFF.

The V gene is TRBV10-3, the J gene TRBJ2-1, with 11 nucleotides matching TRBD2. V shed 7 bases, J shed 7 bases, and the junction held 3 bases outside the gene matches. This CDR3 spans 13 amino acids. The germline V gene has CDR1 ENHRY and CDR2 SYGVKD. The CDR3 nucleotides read TGTGCCATCATGCCTAGCGGGGGGAATGAGCAGTTCTTC. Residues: CAIMPSGGNEQFF.

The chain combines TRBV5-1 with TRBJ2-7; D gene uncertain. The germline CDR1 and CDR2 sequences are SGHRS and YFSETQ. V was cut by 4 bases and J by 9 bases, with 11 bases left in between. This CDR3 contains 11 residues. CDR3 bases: TGCGCCAGCAGCCCCGTTGGTGGGCAGTACGTC. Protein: CASSPVGGQYV.

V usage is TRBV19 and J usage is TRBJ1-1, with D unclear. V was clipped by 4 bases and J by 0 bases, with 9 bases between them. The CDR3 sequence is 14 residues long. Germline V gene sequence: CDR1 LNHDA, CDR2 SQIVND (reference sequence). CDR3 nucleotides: TGTGCCAGTAGTACTACTAATTTGAACACTGAAGCTTTCTTT. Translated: CASSTTNLNTEAFF.

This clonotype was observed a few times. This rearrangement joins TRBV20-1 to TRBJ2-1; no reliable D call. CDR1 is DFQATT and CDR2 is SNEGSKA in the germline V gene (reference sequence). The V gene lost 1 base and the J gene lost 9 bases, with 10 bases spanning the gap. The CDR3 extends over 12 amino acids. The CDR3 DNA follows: TGCAGTGCTAGAGGACAACAGCTTGAGCAGTTCTTC. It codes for CSARGQQLEQFF.

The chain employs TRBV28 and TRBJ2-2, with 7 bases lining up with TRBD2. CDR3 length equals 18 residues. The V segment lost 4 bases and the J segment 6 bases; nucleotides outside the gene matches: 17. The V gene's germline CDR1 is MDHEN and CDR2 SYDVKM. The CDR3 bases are TGTGCCAGCAGTTCCATCCCGGGGGGTACTTTTGCATCCGGGGAGCTGTTTTTT. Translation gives CASSSIPGGTFASGELFF.

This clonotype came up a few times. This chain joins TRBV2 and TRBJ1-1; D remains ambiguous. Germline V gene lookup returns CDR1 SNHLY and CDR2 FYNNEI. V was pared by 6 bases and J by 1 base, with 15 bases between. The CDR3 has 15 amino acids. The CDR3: CASSAQHSKNTEAFF. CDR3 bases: TGTGCCAGCAGCGCCCAGCACTCGAAGAACACTGAAGCTTTCTTT.

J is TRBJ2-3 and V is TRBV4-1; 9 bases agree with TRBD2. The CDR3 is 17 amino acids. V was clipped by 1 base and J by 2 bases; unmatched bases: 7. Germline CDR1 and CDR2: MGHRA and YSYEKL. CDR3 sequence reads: CASSQGLADQFTDTQYF. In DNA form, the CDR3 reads TGCGCCAGCAGCCAAGGACTAGCGGATCAATTCACAGATACGCAGTATTTT.